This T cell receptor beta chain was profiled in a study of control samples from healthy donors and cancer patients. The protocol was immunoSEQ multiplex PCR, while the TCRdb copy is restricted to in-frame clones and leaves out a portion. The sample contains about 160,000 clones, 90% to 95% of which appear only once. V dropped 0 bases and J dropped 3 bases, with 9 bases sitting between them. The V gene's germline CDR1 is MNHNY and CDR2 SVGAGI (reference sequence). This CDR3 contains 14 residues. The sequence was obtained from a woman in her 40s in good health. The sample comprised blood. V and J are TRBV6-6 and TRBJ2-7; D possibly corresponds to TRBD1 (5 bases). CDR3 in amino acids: CASSYSQGSYEQYF. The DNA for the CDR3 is TGTGCCAGCAGTTACTCGCAGGGCAGCTACGAGCAGTACTTC.